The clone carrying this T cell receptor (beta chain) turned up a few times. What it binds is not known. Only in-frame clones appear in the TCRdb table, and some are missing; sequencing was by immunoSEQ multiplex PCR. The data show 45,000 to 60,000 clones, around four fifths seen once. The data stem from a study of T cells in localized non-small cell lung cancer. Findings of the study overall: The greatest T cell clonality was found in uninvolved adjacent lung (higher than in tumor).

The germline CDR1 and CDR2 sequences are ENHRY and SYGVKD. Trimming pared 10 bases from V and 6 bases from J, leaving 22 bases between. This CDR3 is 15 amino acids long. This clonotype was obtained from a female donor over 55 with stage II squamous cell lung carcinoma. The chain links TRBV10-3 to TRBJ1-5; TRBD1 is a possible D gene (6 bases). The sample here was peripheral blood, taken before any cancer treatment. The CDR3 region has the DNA TGTGCCAGCAGCCTCACCGGAGGGGGGAGTCAGCCCCAGCATTTT. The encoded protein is CASSLTGGGSQPQHF.